A single sample gave rise to the 30 T cell receptor beta chains below, sequenced in a study of blood T cell repertoires in COVID-19. TCRdb's table, derived via immunoSEQ multiplex PCR, lists solely in-frame clones and lacks some. Among 150,000 to 200,000 clones listed, about 79% were seen once. The sample comprised PBMCs or T cells enriched from blood (not recorded which). These receptors came from a man aged 50 to 60 who had recovered from COVID-19.

This chain joins TRBV7-9 and TRBJ1-1; D remains unclear. V lost 4 bases, J lost 0 bases, and 9 bases lay in between. This CDR3 has 14 residues. The germline gives CDR1 SEHNR, CDR2 FQNEAQ (reference sequence). The CDR3 DNA reads as TGTGCCAGCAGCTCCATTCCATTGAACACTGAAGCTTTCTTT. This sequence encodes CASSSIPLNTEAFF. Full variable domain (remainder filled in from reference TRBV7-9 and TRBJ1-1): DTGVSQNPRHKITKRGQNVTFRCDPISEHNRLYWYRQTLGQGPEFLTYFQNEAQLEKSRLLSDRFSAERPKGSFSTLEIQRTEQGDSAMYLCASSSIPLNTEAFFGQGTRLTVV.

The chain joins TRBV28 to TRBJ1-1; tentative D call: TRBD1 (5 bases). V lost 2 bases, J lost 7 bases, and 14 bases lay in between. Germline CDR1 and CDR2: MDHEN and SYDVKM. This CDR3 region has 14 residues. In nucleotides, the CDR3 is TGTGCCAGCAGTTTAGTGCACGGCAGGGATGAAGCTTTCTTT. Residues: CASSLVHGRDEAFF.

The chain joins TRBV18 to TRBJ1-1; D not resolved. V lost 6 bases and J lost 4, with 24 bases in between. The CDR3 runs to 17 residues. Germline V lookup: CDR1 KGHSH, CDR2 LQKENI. The CDR3 region has the DNA TGTGCCAGCTCCCGAAAGGAGTTGCGCGGAGCTCTCACTGAAGCTTTCTTT. Translation: CASSRKELRGALTEAFF. The full variable domain, in which reference TRBV18 and TRBJ1-1 provide the parts outside the CDR3, is NAGVMQNPRHLVRRRGQEARLRCSPMKGHSHVYWYRQLPEEGLKFMVYLQKENIIDESGMPKERFSAEFPKEGPSILRIQQVVRGDSAAYFCASSRKELRGALTEAFFGQGTRLTVV.

This chain uses TRBV5-1 with TRBJ2-2; the D gene is possibly TRBD2 (6 bases). The V and J ends lost 6 bases and 1 base respectively, with 13 bases between them. The CDR3 covers 15 residues. Germline V gives CDR1 SGHRS, CDR2 YFSETQ. The CDR3 loop reads CASKTGRGNTGELFF. Written as DNA, the CDR3 is TGCGCCAGCAAGACCGGGCGGGGGAACACCGGGGAGCTGTTTTTT.

The chain carries TRBV6-1 and TRBJ2-3; TRBD2 agrees at 11 bases. Germline V gene sequence: CDR1 MNHNS, CDR2 SASEGT. The length of the CDR3 is 15 residues. V was clipped by 1 base and J by 4 bases; unmatched bases: 1. This chain's CDR3 is CASSEGSGGADTQYF. In DNA, the CDR3 is TGTGCCAGCAGTGAAGGTAGCGGGGGGGCAGATACGCAGTATTTT.

The rearrangement uses TRBV6-5 and TRBJ1-5; D gene uncertain. The CDR3 length is 15 residues. Germline V gives CDR1 MNHEY, CDR2 SVGAGI. Trimming stripped 6 bases from V and 0 bases from J, with 12 bases between. CDR3 nucleotide sequence: TGTGCCAGCAGGGAGGGAGTCAATAGCAATCAGCCCCAGCATTTT. Amino acid sequence: CASREGVNSNQPQHF.

The chain recombines TRBV19 with TRBJ2-2; TRBD1 matches at 11 bases. The CDR3 spans 14 residues. The germline gives CDR1 LNHDA, CDR2 SQIVND (reference sequence). The V gene end was trimmed by 5 bases and the J gene end by 7 bases; junction bases not matched to a gene: 3. CDR3 sequence reads: CASSWGQGGGELFF. In DNA, the CDR3 is TGTGCCAGTAGTTGGGGACAGGGGGGCGGGGAGCTGTTTTTT.

V and J are TRBV12-1 and TRBJ2-7; the D call TRBD2 from the table was never checked on the DNA. TRBV12-1 is deemed a pseudogene. This CDR3 contains 21 residues. The CDR3: CASSFDPRARQSPGGPSEQYF. In DNA, the CDR3 is TGTGCCAGCAGCTTTGACCCACGAGCGCGTCAATCCCCAGGAGGACCCTCCGAGCAGTACTTC.

The rearrangement uses TRBV5-1 and TRBJ2-6; D is perhaps TRBD2 (5 bases). The CDR3 covers 17 residues. The V end lost 0 bases, the J end lost 4 bases, and 14 bases lay between the germline ends. Germline V gene sequence: CDR1 SGHRS, CDR2 YFSETQ. The CDR3: CASSLAGLGPGANVLTF. The CDR3 DNA reads as TGCGCCAGCAGCTTGGCTGGACTGGGCCCCGGGGCCAACGTCCTGACTTTC.

The chain has TRBV6-5 and TRBJ1-6; D is uncertain. Germline CDR1 is MNHEY and CDR2 is SVGAGI. CDR3 length: 13 residues. V lost 6 bases and J 7 bases, leaving 10 bases between the germline ends. The CDR3 coding sequence is TGTGCCAGCAGGGGCCGACCAAATTCACCCCTCCACTTT. Translated: CASRGRPNSPLHF.

The CDR3 reads CASRLTGMNYGYTF. CDR3 nucleotides: TGTGCCAGTAGACTTACAGGGATGAACTATGGCTACACCTTC. V and J are TRBV19 and TRBJ1-2, with D possibly matching TRBD1 (6 bases). CDR1 is LNHDA and CDR2 is SQIVND in the germline V gene (reference sequence). V shed 6 bases and J shed 2 bases, with 13 bases lying between them. This CDR3 comprises 14 residues.

The chain is built from TRBV19 and TRBJ2-5; 8 positions match TRBD1. J was trimmed by 5 bases and V by 6 bases; bases with no gene match: 8. The CDR3 is made up of 14 amino acids. Germline values: CDR1 LNHDA, CDR2 SQIVND (reference sequence). In nucleotides, the CDR3 is TGTGCCAGTAGGGGGCAGGGGGCTTCTGAGACCCAGTACTTC. It encodes CASRGQGASETQYF.

The chain uses TRBV7-6 and TRBJ2-7, with 9 bases aligning to TRBD1. Germline assignment: CDR1 SGHVS and CDR2 FNYEAQ. This CDR3 is 13 amino acids long. The V segment lost 5 bases and the J segment 3 bases; nucleotides outside the gene matches: 2. CDR3 nucleotide sequence: TGTGCCAGCAGCGTGGGACAGGGCTACGAGCAGTACTTC. Translated: CASSVGQGYEQYF.

The rearrangement uses TRBV12-3 or TRBV12-4 and TRBJ2-7; D is uncertain. V lost 4 bases and J lost 0, with 4 bases in between. The CDR3 loop spans 12 amino acids. CDR3 DNA sequence: TGTGCCAGCAGTTCTAGCTCCTACGAGCAGTACTTC. Protein sequence: CASSSSSYEQYF.

This clone has a single count. This sequence joins TRBV11-2 and TRBJ2-1; 10 nucleotides align to TRBD2. After removal of 2 bases from V and 0 bases from J, the junction contained 7 bases not matched to a gene. The CDR3 has 18 residues. Germline assignment: CDR1 SGHAT and CDR2 FQNNGV. CDR3 nucleotides: TGTGCCAGCAGCTTATTAGGTAGCGGGGGGTACTCCTACAATGAGCAGTTCTTC. It codes for CASSLLGSGGYSYNEQFF.

This rearrangement joins TRBV6-5 to TRBJ1-4; 8 bases match TRBD1. The ends lost 5 bases at V and 5 bases at J; junction bases unmatched: 7. This CDR3 spans 15 amino acids. Germline V gene data show CDR1 as MNHEY and CDR2 as SVGAGI. CDR3 nucleotides: TGTGCCAGCAGTAATCAGGGGGCAGGGAATGAAAAACTGTTTTTT. Translating it yields CASSNQGAGNEKLFF.

The chain couples TRBV5-4 to TRBJ1-3; 10 positions match TRBD1. The CDR3 is 14 residues long. V dropped 5 bases and J dropped 4; count of bases not matched to a gene: 3. Germline CDR1 is SGHNT and CDR2 is YYREEE (reference sequence). The CDR3 is CASSPGQGGNTIYF. The CDR3, as DNA: TGTGCCAGCAGTCCGGGACAGGGGGGAAACACCATATATTTT.

The chain couples TRBV2 to TRBJ2-1, with 11 bases matching TRBD2. J was trimmed by 4 bases and V by 5 bases; bases with no gene match: 7. CDR1 SNHLY and CDR2 FYNNEI come from the germline V gene. This CDR3 is 16 amino acids long. The CDR3 sequence: CASSSLAGGHYNEQFF. In DNA, the CDR3 is TGTGCCAGCAGTTCTTTAGCGGGGGGGCATTACAATGAGCAGTTCTTC.

The V and J genes are TRBV9 and TRBJ2-2; TRBD2 is a possible D gene (5 bases). CDR3 size: 16 residues. Trimming pared 3 bases from V and 6 bases from J, leaving 18 bases between. Per germline, CDR1 SGDLS and CDR2 YYNGEE. This chain's CDR3 is CASSARGLEVAGELFF. In nucleotides, the CDR3 is TGTGCCAGCAGCGCCCGGGGTCTGGAAGTCGCCGGGGAGCTGTTTTTT.

The chain uses TRBV18 and TRBJ2-2, with 8 positions matching TRBD1. V trimming: 2 bases; J trimming: 6 bases; junction bases outside the gene matches: 2. The germline gives CDR1 KGHSH, CDR2 LQKENI. This CDR3 is 14 amino acids long. This CDR3 reads CASSPGQGSGELFF. Written as DNA, the CDR3 is TGTGCCAGCTCACCAGGACAGGGATCCGGGGAGCTGTTTTTT.

This clone was counted only a few times. The chain joins TRBV14 to TRBJ1-6; D possibly corresponds to TRBD1 (6 bases). This CDR3 is built from 15 residues. Trimming pared 4 bases from V and 9 bases from J, leaving 16 bases between. Germline V gene sequence: CDR1 SGHDN, CDR2 FVKESK. CDR3 sequence: CASSPRGPMFSPLHF. The DNA for the CDR3 is TGTGCCAGCAGCCCCAGGGGCCCGATGTTTTCACCCCTCCACTTT.

In its sample, this clone was seen a few times. The same CDR3 arises from other DNA sequences in this sample as well. The CDR3 sequence: CASSIDWRSNQPQHF. Here the CDR3 DNA reads TGTGCCAGTAGTATAGATTGGAGGAGCAATCAGCCCCAGCATTTT. This chain connects TRBV19 to TRBJ1-5; unclear D gene. Germline loops: CDR1 LNHDA, CDR2 SQIVND (reference sequence). The V end was cut by 0 bases, the J end by 1 base, with 7 bases between. This CDR3 is 15 amino acids long.

This chain links TRBV27 with TRBJ1-1, with TRBD1 matching over 8 bases. The CDR3 is 13 residues long. V shed 10 bases and J 3 bases; nucleotides not matched to a gene: 7. Germline V gives CDR1 MNHEY, CDR2 SMNVEV (reference sequence). The CDR3 region is CATNRGLDTEAFF. CDR3 nucleotide sequence: TGTGCCACCAACAGGGGGTTGGACACTGAAGCTTTCTTT.

This sequence joins TRBV27 and TRBJ2-7; the match to TRBD2 covers 10 bases. With V trimmed by 2 bases and J by 0 bases, 7 bases remained unmatched. The CDR3 runs 17 residues. The germline CDR1 and CDR2 sequences are MNHEY and SMNVEV (reference sequence). The CDR3: CASSLRSGGVSSYEQYF. The CDR3 DNA reads TGTGCCAGCAGTTTAAGGAGCGGGGGGGTTAGCTCCTACGAGCAGTACTTC.

The chain uses TRBV11-3 and TRBJ2-3, with 9 bases identical to TRBD2. Unmatched junction bases numbered 7, after V lost 5 bases and J lost 4 bases. In germline, CDR1 is SGHNT, CDR2 YENEEA. The CDR3 length is 15 residues. The CDR3 DNA follows: TGTGCCAGCAGCATTTCTAGCGGGGTACCAGATACGCAGTATTTT. It codes for CASSISSGVPDTQYF.

The V gene is TRBV5-1, the J gene TRBJ1-1; tentatively, D is TRBD1 (6 bases). Germline values: CDR1 SGHRS, CDR2 YFSETQ. V was pared by 1 base and J by 7 bases, with 8 bases between. The CDR3 has 12 residues. CDR3 DNA sequence: TGCGCCAGCAGCTTGAGGGGGGGTGAAGCTTTCTTT. Its protein is CASSLRGGEAFF.

The genes are TRBV9 and TRBJ1-6, with 9 positions matching TRBD1. J lost 9 bases, V lost 1 base, and 17 bases had no gene match. The CDR3 covers 19 residues. Per the germline V gene, CDR1 is SGDLS and CDR2 is YYNGEE. The CDR3 DNA follows: TGTGCCAGCAGCGTACAAACGGCCACCGGGACAGGGTATCCTTCACCCCTCCACTTT. Its protein product is CASSVQTATGTGYPSPLHF.

This clone was found once. CDR3 loop: CASSWTGAKNIQYF. The CDR3 coding sequence is TGTGCCAGCAGCTGGACAGGTGCCAAAAACATTCAGTACTTC. The gene calls are TRBV5-8 and TRBJ2-4; the match to TRBD1 covers 7 bases. This CDR3 has 14 amino acids. With V trimmed by 3 bases and J by 1 base, 1 base remained unmatched. The germline CDR1 and CDR2 sequences are SGHTS and YDEGEE.

This rearrangement joins TRBV28 to TRBJ1-5; 10 positions agree with TRBD1. The CDR3 is 16 residues long. Germline trimming cut 4 bases from V and 2 bases from J; bases unmatched to any gene: 5. CDR1 is MDHEN and CDR2 is SYDVKM in the germline V gene. The chain's CDR3 is CASSYRDRGGNQPQHF. The CDR3 region has the DNA TGTGCCAGCAGTTACCGGGACAGGGGTGGCAATCAGCCCCAGCATTTT. Full variable domain (remainder filled in from reference TRBV28 and TRBJ1-5): DVKVTQSSRYLVKRTGEKVFLECVQDMDHENMFWYRQDPGLGLRLIYFSYDVKMKEKGDIPEGYSVSREKKERFSLILESASTNQTSMYLCASSYRDRGGNQPQHFGDGTRLSIL.

This chain uses TRBV19 with TRBJ1-2, with D perhaps TRBD1 (5 bases). V was clipped by 10 bases and J by 2 bases, with 11 bases between them. The CDR3 is 12 amino acids. Germline V gene sequence: CDR1 LNHDA, CDR2 SQIVND (reference sequence). The CDR3 bases are TGTGCCACCTCGGAGGGGAACTATGGCTACACCTTC. Translation gives CATSEGNYGYTF.